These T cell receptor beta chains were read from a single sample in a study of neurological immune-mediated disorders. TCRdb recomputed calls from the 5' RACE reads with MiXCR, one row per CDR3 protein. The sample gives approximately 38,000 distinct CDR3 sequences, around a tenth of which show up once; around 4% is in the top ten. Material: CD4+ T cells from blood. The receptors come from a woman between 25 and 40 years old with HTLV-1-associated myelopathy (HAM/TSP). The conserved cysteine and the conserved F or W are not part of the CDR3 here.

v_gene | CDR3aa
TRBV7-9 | ASSIITSGSPWAF
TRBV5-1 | ASSLDGGTYEQY
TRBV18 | ASSPPSGSTHEQY
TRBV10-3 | AISEDVIGKLF
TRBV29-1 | SSHRGNTEAF
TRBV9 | ASSPPDLYTGELF
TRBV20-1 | SASRTGSATNEKLF
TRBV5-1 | ASSLESPYGYT
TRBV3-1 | ASSQAGQGAF
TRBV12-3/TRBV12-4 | ASTRPGQGNTEAF
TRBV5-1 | ASSRGLAETDTQY
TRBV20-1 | SAGKGEGDNEQF
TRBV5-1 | ASSLISAGANEKLF
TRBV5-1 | ASSSKTHSYEQY
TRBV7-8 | ASSLNPPLRKSSQNIQY
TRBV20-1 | SARVQAGEIYNEQF
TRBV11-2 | ASSGQLINYGYT
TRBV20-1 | SARDRARGVATNEKLF
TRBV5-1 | ASRADGGYGYT
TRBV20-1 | SARLDSLYNSPLH
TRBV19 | ASSPQGTDTQY
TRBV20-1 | SARGQGPGELF
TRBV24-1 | ATSDFGTGVFNEQF
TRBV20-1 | SARDSGQEKLF
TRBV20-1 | SARTSGYTDTQY
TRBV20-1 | SVNAGETQY
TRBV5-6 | ASSSLWGSGNTIY
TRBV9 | ASSLGGRGATNEQF
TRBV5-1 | ASRQGGVTDTQY
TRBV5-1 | ASETGGANNEQY
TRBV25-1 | ASRGGGSKLNEKLF
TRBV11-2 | ASSHTTDTQY
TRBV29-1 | SGGTEPNEQY
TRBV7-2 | ASSPRTGIQITQY
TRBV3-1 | ASSHQGVKDEQY
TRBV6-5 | ASSRTVANYGYT
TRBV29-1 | SVGRGEQY
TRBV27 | ASSSVAEEQF
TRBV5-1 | ASSLSTNYNEQF
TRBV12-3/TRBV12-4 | ASSPGKLGNQPQH
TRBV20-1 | SARVLAGADNEQF
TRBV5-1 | ASSFQGKTDTQY
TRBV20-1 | SATAHTSRSTDTQY
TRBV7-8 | ASSQTGRDHTEAF
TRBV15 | ATSRAQGAGTGELF
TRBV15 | ATSRATDSPLH
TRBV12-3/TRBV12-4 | ASSPQGSGNTIY
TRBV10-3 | AISERAGGVGEKLF
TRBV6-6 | ASSYGGRANEKLF
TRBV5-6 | ASSLKGGAF
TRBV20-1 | SADGTGNPDTQY
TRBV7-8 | ASSLDGYSGNTIY
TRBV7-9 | ASSVHGGAGTNYGYT
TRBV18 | ASSRGTTNYGYT
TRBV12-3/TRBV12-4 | ASSLGSNQPQH
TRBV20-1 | SARQHSGQGRGTGRVQPQH
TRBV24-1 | ATSGRPRASSNTGELF
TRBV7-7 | ASSLSGKDTQY
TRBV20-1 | SARGEEKTGTYNEQF